This entry features one TCR beta chain sequence. Its specificity is unknown. The read ends 3 residues shy of where the CDR3 ends; the end is completed using the germline J gene. In germline, CDR1 is DFQATT, CDR2 SNEGSKA (reference sequence). The CDR3 has 12 amino acids. The ends lost 3 bases at V and 5 bases at J; junction bases unmatched: 1. Some clones are missing from TCRdb's copy, which holds only in-frame ones; the method was immunoSEQ multiplex PCR. The sample has tens of thousands of clones, and its top ten clones hold more than 6.5%. Prevalent HPV16 infections were excluded; only incident single HPV16 infections included. These data come from a study of T cells in women clearing cervical HPV infection. Notes on the study in general: Combining TCR richness with V gene abundances gave approximately 0.8 AUC.

This receptor was taken from a woman between 18 and 69 years old with a cervical HPV16 infection that either progressed to CIN3+ or cleared (not recorded which). Input material: blood buffy coat. The J gene is TRBJ1-5, the V gene TRBV20-1; 7 bases agree with TRBD1. Incomplete CDR3 DNA: TGCAGTGCTAGCACAGGGGATCAGCCC. As protein: CSASTGDQP. The full CDR3 protein reads CSASTGDQPQHF.